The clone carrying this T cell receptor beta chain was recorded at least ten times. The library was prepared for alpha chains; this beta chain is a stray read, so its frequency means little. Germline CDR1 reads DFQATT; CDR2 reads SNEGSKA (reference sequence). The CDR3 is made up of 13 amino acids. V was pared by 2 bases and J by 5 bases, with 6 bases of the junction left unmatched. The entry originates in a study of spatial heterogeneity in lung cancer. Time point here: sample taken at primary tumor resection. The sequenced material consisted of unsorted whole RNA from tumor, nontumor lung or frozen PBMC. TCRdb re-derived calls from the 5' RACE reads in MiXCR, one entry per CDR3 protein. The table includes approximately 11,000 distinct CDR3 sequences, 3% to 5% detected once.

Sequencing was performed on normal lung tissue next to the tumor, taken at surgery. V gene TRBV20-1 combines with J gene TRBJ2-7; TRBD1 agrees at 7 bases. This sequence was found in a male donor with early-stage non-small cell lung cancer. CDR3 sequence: CSARSQGVDEQYF. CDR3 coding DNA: TGCAGTGCTAGAAGTCAGGGGGTCGACGAGCAGTACTTC.